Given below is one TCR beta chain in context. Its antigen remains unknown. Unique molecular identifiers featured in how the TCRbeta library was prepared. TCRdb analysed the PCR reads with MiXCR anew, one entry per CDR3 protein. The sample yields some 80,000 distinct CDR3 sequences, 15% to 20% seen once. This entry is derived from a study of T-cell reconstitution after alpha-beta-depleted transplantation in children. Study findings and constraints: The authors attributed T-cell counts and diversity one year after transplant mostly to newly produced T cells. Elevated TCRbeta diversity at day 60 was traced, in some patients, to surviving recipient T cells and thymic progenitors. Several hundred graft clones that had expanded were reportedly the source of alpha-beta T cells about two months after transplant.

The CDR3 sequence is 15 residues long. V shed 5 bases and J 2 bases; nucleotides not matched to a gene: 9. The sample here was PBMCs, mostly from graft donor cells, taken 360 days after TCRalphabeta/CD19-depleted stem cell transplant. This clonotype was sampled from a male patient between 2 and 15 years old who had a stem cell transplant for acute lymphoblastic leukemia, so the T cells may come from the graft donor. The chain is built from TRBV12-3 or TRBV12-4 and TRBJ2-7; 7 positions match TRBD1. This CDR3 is CASSAQTGRTYEQYF. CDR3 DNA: TGTGCCAGCAGTGCACAGACAGGGAGAACCTACGAGCAGTACTTC.